This T cell receptor (beta chain) emerged from a study of the immune and genomic landscape of osteosarcoma (dated by TCRdb to about 2020). With regard to the full study: The overall cohort comprised under 55 pediatric and adult patients with high-grade osteosarcoma, with a median age at diagnosis of approximately 27 years (range about 5-90). TCR sequencing results were integrated with transcriptome, protein array and immunostaining data to characterize the osteosarcoma immunogenomic landscape. To define immunogenic potential, the study profiled osteosarcoma specimens using whole genome, RNA and T-cell receptor sequencing, along with immunohistochemistry and reverse phase protein arrays. Patients in the overall cohort were roughly 60% male, and 75% to 80% presented with localized disease at diagnosis. The cohort was enriched for poor-risk disease, as unfavorable pathologic response to standard therapy was shown in roughly 73% of the cohort and 67% of the cohort were deceased. The goal of the study was to explain why immune checkpoint inhibitors have shown limited clinical activity in osteosarcoma. Each of a few patients provided a couple of samples from the same tumor site. Here is what the overall study found, with its caveats: Overall, productive TCR clonality was low, with a mean of 0.09 and a maximum of 0.3, which suggests limited clonal expansion of T cells. Although TCR productive clonality was higher in the immune-hot C3 cluster than in the cold C1 cluster, TCR productive clonality was still low overall. Because osteosarcoma is rare and all possible samples were collected, sample size was not determined by any statistical method. Clonality benchmarks were derived from external normal skin and healthy peripheral blood data rather than from matched normal tissue. In five cases, a single hyperexpanded clone dominated the repertoire, and each of these five cases had fewer than 100 T-cell clonotypes. Matched blood was collected from only a couple of patients, alongside the frozen tumor specimens.

Notes on this clone: What antigen it recognizes has not been identified. No per-base quality is available; no much larger clone lies one base away.

The tumors sampled were post-treatment primary, local recurrence and metastasis specimens taken from patients with a poor prognosis. Metastasis specimens were frozen resected lung metastases of osteosarcoma. The CDR3 contains 14 residues, cysteine and phenylalanine counted. The retained sequence is limited to the CDR3, 42 bases, with the frame set at the first base. The germline V gene specifies LGHNA as CDR1 and YNFKEQ as CDR2. V lost 0 bases and J lost 5 bases; the stretch between them is 11 bases long. TCR beta chain CDR3 regions were immunosequenced using the ImmunoSEQ Assay (Adaptive Biotechnologies). Per the original workflow: The ImmunoSEQ Analyzer platform was used to export TCRB rearrangements, read counts, read proportions and gene usage. T-cell clonality was calculated on productive rearrangements as 1 minus Pielou's evenness. In the clonal space homeostasis analysis, clonotypes were binned as rare, small, medium, large or hyperexpanded (0.01 to 1 of the repertoire). TCR productive clonality was compared across immune clusters C1, C2 and C3 using the Wilcoxon rank sum test. The source is immuneACCESS, and TCRdb retained only in-frame sequences with V and J called. Part of the clones is not carried over; for the studies checked, unresolved V genes explain less than half of this, and the remainder is unexplained. From that table come the V and J calls and clone size; the DNA was used to work out D and trimming. In this sample the table shows about 2,800 clones, around 82% of which occur a single time. The top ten hold 8.5% to 10% of the sample.

The chain is encoded by TRBV4-2 joined to TRBJ2-7; TRBD2 is perhaps the D gene, given 6 matching bases. The sample was metastatic tumor tissue from the lung. The sample's cell subset or site, from its label and the paper: lung metastasis of osteosarcoma. The sequence was collected from a young woman with osteosarcoma. The age is the age at diagnosis. The DNA is as follows: TGTGCCAGCAGCCAAGACCTACTAGCTAACGAGCAGTACTTC. Its coded protein is CASSQDLLANEQYF.